The 28 T cell receptor beta chains given below trace back to one sample, sequenced in a study of T cell changes during pregnancy in multiple sclerosis. Some clones are missing from TCRdb's copy, which holds only in-frame ones; the method was immunoSEQ multiplex PCR. In the table there are about 80,000 clones, around 92% of which are singletons. Sequences were derived from peripheral blood, sampled before pregnancy. These receptors all stem from a female donor with multiple sclerosis, enrolled in a pregnancy study.

This chain joins TRBV18 and TRBJ1-2; 7 nucleotides match TRBD1. The CDR3 loop spans 15 amino acids. Germline V CDR1 and CDR2: KGHSH, LQKENI. V dropped 1 base and J dropped 7; count of bases not matched to a gene: 9. CDR3 in amino acids: CASSPLGRGQAGYTF. The DNA for the CDR3 is TGTGCCAGCTCACCACTAGGTAGGGGGCAAGCTGGCTACACCTTC.

V and J are TRBV19 and TRBJ2-2; maybe TRBD1 (5 bases). This CDR3 region has 15 residues. V was cut by 7 bases and J by 3 bases, with 15 bases left in between. The germline V gene has CDR1 LNHDA and CDR2 SQIVND (reference sequence). The CDR3 loop is CASTVLAGHTGELFF. CDR3 nucleotides: TGTGCCAGTACCGTCCTGGCAGGGCACACCGGGGAGCTGTTTTTT. Variable domain in full (rest from reference TRBV19 and TRBJ2-2): DGGITQSPKYLFRKEGQNVTLSCEQNLNHDAMYWYRQDPGQGLRLIYYSQIVNDFQKGDIAEGYSVSREKKESFPLTVTSAQKNPTAFYLCASTVLAGHTGELFFGEGSRLTVL.

The V gene is TRBV6-1, the J gene TRBJ2-3, with TRBD2 matching 8 bases. The CDR3 totals 16 residues. Trimming took 1 base from V and 6 from J; bases not matched to a gene: 9. Germline V gives CDR1 MNHNS, CDR2 SASEGT. The CDR3 spells CASSEDVGGALDTQYF. The CDR3, as DNA: TGTGCCAGCAGTGAAGACGTCGGGGGGGCCCTGGATACGCAGTATTTT.

There are a few counts of this clone. The chain joins TRBV5-1 to TRBJ2-1, with a tentative D call TRBD2 (5 bases). Deletions cut 7 bases from V and 7 bases from J, with 6 bases between. CDR1 and CDR2 from the germline V gene are SGHRS and YFSETQ. The CDR3 totals 10 residues. The CDR3 reads CASGENEQFF. CDR3 DNA sequence: TGCGCCAGCGGGGAGAATGAGCAGTTCTTC.

This clone has more than one count but fewer than ten. The rearrangement links TRBV15 to TRBJ1-2; tentative D call: TRBD1 (6 bases). V lost 5 bases and J lost 4, with 11 bases in between. Germline CDR1 LNHNV, CDR2 YYDKDF (reference sequence). The CDR3 is 13 amino acids. Here the CDR3 DNA reads TGTGCCACCAGCCAAGGACAGTTCTATGGCTACACCTTC. Translating it yields CATSQGQFYGYTF. Looking up the rest from reference TRBV15 and TRBJ1-2 gives the full variable domain: DAMVIQNPRYQVTQFGKPVTLSCSQTLNHNVMYWYQQKSSQAPKLLFHYYDKDFNNEADTPDNFQSRRPNTSFCFLDIRSPGLGDTAMYLCATSQGQFYGYTFGSGTRLTVV.

In this sample, this clone turned up once. This chain connects TRBV5-5 to TRBJ1-3; possibly TRBD1 for D (6 bases). The CDR3 loop spans 15 amino acids. Germline lookup yields CDR1 SGHKS and CDR2 YYEKEE (reference sequence). V was cut by 0 bases and J by 3 bases, with 10 bases left in between. CDR3 nucleotides: TGTGCCAGCAGCTTGGGTCAGGGGTATGGAAACACCATATATTTT. Translation gives CASSLGQGYGNTIYF.

In nucleotides, the CDR3 is TGTGCCAGCAGCGAACGACTCCCGGGACTACGTTACAATGAGCAGTTCTTC. This encodes CASSERLPGLRYNEQFF. The rearrangement uses TRBV9 and TRBJ2-1, with TRBD2 identical over 7 bases. The length of the CDR3 is 17 residues. J lost 4 bases, V lost 3 bases, and 13 bases had no gene match. The V gene's germline CDR1 is SGDLS and CDR2 YYNGEE.

This rearrangement joins TRBV13 to TRBJ1-2; TRBD1 might be the D (5 bases). CDR1 is PRHDT, CDR2 FYEKMQ, per germline (reference sequence). V dropped 6 bases and J dropped 4 bases, with 15 bases sitting between them. CDR3 length equals 14 residues. CDR3 region: CASRVGGWSYGYTF. The CDR3 DNA is TGTGCCAGCAGGGTGGGGGGGTGGTCCTATGGCTACACCTTC.

The chain couples TRBV30 to TRBJ1-1; 7 positions agree with TRBD1. The CDR3 totals 18 residues. In germline, CDR1 is GTSNPN, CDR2 SVGIG (reference sequence). With 4 bases clipped from V and 3 bases from J, the junction kept 20 bases outside the gene matches. The CDR3 bases are TGTGCCTGGACCCAAGTACTAATACAGGGGAGGAAGGACACTGAAGCTTTCTTT. Translation gives CAWTQVLIQGRKDTEAFF. The full variable domain, in which reference TRBV30 and TRBJ1-1 provide the parts outside the CDR3, is SQTIHQWPATLVQPVGSPLSLECTVEGTSNPNLYWYRQAAGRGLQLLFYSVGIGQISSEVPQNLSASRPQDRQFILSSKKLLLSDSGFYLCAWTQVLIQGRKDTEAFFGQGTRLTVV.

This clone was seen once. The chain uses TRBV4-2 and TRBJ2-1, with a weak D call TRBD2 (7 bases). V lost 0 bases and J lost 7, with 16 bases in between. The CDR3 spans 16 residues. Looked up from germline, CDR1 is LGHNA and CDR2 is YNFKEQ. CDR3 DNA sequence: TGTGCCAGCAGCCAAGAAGTCGTGGGGGGGCTTAATGAGCAGTTCTTC. This translates into CASSQEVVGGLNEQFF.

Concerning this clone: Since a much larger clone is just one base distant, this may be a read error. The same CDR3 also results from other DNA sequences found in this sample. The chain combines TRBV5-6 with TRBJ1-5; unclear D gene. The CDR3 has 13 amino acids. Germline values: CDR1 SGHDT, CDR2 YYEEEE. The CDR3 region has the DNA TGCGCCAGCAGCCTCGACGGGTCACAGCCCCAGCATTTT. This sequence encodes CASSLDGSQPQHF.

Of note for this clone: This sample includes further DNA sequences coding for the same CDR3. The chain carries TRBV5-1 and TRBJ2-3; 9 positions agree with TRBD2. The CDR3 has 14 amino acids. Trimming at V came to 1 base and at J to 3 bases, leaving 0 bases not matched to a gene. CDR1 is SGHRS, CDR2 YFSETQ, per germline. CDR3 sequence: CASSLSGGTDTQYF. The CDR3 DNA reads TGCGCCAGCAGCTTGAGCGGGGGGACAGATACGCAGTATTTT.

The chain joins TRBV14 to TRBJ1-1; TRBD1 might be the D (6 bases). The germline V gene has CDR1 SGHDN and CDR2 FVKESK. The V end was cut by 6 bases, the J end by 0 bases, with 32 bases between. CDR3 size: 21 residues. The CDR3 DNA follows: TGTGCCAGCAGGCCAAGGGTTAATGGGGGGGCTCACGGACTCATGAACACTGAAGCTTTCTTT. It specifies CASRPRVNGGAHGLMNTEAFF.

The genes are TRBV4-1 and TRBJ1-1, with 9 nucleotides matching TRBD1. Germline V lookup: CDR1 MGHRA, CDR2 YSYEKL. Trimming at V came to 7 bases and at J to 8 bases, leaving 11 bases not matched to a gene. This CDR3 spans 14 amino acids. The CDR3 DNA sequence: TGCGCCAGCAAACAGACAGGGGGGTCGCTCGAAGCTTTCTTT. Translated: CASKQTGGSLEAFF.

This clone was found once. This chain uses TRBV6-5 with TRBJ1-1; weak D call: TRBD1 (6 bases). Germline V gene sequence: CDR1 MNHEY, CDR2 SVGAGI. V was cut by 6 bases and J by 6 bases, with 20 bases left in between. The CDR3 covers 15 residues. CDR3 DNA: TGTGCCAGCAGAAGGGGGGGGGCTCTAACCGCTGAAGCTTTCTTT. As protein: CASRRGGALTAEAFF.

The chain is built from TRBV7-2 and TRBJ1-1, with D perhaps matching TRBD1 (6 bases). The V end lost 1 base, the J end lost 4 bases, and 7 bases lay between the germline ends. Germline V lookup: CDR1 SGHTA, CDR2 FQGNSA. CDR3 length: 13 residues. CDR3 in amino acids: CASSLDRVTEAFF. CDR3 DNA: TGTGCCAGCAGCTTAGACAGGGTCACTGAAGCTTTCTTT.

The chain uses TRBV5-6 and TRBJ1-2; 9 bases match TRBD1. The CDR3 is made up of 14 amino acids. V lost 5 bases and J lost 5; bases outside the gene matches: 7. The germline CDR1 and CDR2 sequences are SGHDT and YYEEEE. The CDR3 DNA sequence: TGTGCCAGCAGGCTGGACAGGGGCTGGTATGGCTACACCTTC. The encoded protein is CASRLDRGWYGYTF. Looking up the rest from reference TRBV5-6 and TRBJ1-2 gives the full variable domain: DAGVTQSPTHLIKTRGQQVTLRCSPKSGHDTVSWYQQALGQGPQFIFQYYEEEERQRGNFPDRFSGHQFPNYSSELNVNALLLGDSALYLCASRLDRGWYGYTFGSGTRLTVV.

The chain joins TRBV2 to TRBJ1-5; 7 bases are a match to TRBD1. V lost 5 bases to trimming and J lost 0 bases; unmatched junction nucleotides: 4. Germline V gene sequence: CDR1 SNHLY, CDR2 FYNNEI. CDR3 size: 15 residues. The CDR3 spells CASSPTGASNQPQHF. The CDR3 bases are TGTGCCAGCAGTCCAACAGGGGCTAGCAATCAGCCCCAGCATTTT.

The rearrangement uses TRBV6-5 and TRBJ1-5, with D perhaps matching TRBD1 (5 bases). V dropped 10 bases and J dropped 3 bases, with 13 bases sitting between them. Germline CDR1 and CDR2: MNHEY and SVGAGI. The CDR3 runs 13 residues. The CDR3 reads CATGAGHNQPQHF. The CDR3 bases are TGTGCCACCGGGGCGGGGCACAATCAGCCCCAGCATTTT.

The chain employs TRBV15 and TRBJ2-3; 9 positions agree with TRBD1. The CDR3 covers 14 residues. Trimming took 11 bases from V and 8 from J; bases not matched to a gene: 14. Per germline, CDR1 LNHNV and CDR2 YYDKDF (reference sequence). CDR3 protein: CAEAGTGRRGTQYF. In DNA, the CDR3 is TGTGCCGAAGCGGGGACAGGGCGGCGTGGTACGCAGTATTTT.

The CDR3 coding sequence is TGTGCCAGTAGTATAGATCCAACAGCATATGGCTACACCTTC. Translated, it gives CASSIDPTAYGYTF. The chain links TRBV19 to TRBJ1-2; D gene unclear. The length of the CDR3 is 14 residues. Between the trimmed V and J ends, which lost 0 bases and 5 bases, there was a span of 10 bases. The germline V gene encodes CDR1 LNHDA and CDR2 SQIVND (reference sequence).

V usage is TRBV2 and J usage is TRBJ2-7, with a weak D call TRBD2 (5 bases). V was shortened by 7 bases and J by 3 bases, with 10 bases between the two germline ends. Germline CDR1 and CDR2: SNHLY and FYNNEI. The CDR3 is 12 residues long. CDR3: CASTGDYYEQYF. Written as DNA, the CDR3 is TGTGCCAGCACCGGGGATTACTACGAGCAGTACTTC.

J is TRBJ2-3 and V is TRBV13; 8 positions agree with TRBD2. V lost 7 bases, J lost 6 bases, and 9 bases stayed unmatched. The CDR3 length is 14 residues. Germline CDR1 reads PRHDT; CDR2 reads FYEKMQ (reference sequence). CDR3 in amino acids: CASTGGGPVDTQYF. The CDR3 bases are TGTGCCAGCACGGGCGGGGGGCCGGTGGATACGCAGTATTTT.

The chain couples TRBV5-4 to TRBJ2-2; 7 bases agree with TRBD1. Trimming removed 4 bases from V and 7 bases from J; junction bases left unmatched: 7. This CDR3 contains 14 residues. Looked up from germline, CDR1 is SGHNT and CDR2 is YYREEE (reference sequence). In nucleotides, the CDR3 is TGTGCCAGCAGCGGAACAGGGGTCGGCGGGGAGCTGTTTTTT. Translating it yields CASSGTGVGGELFF.

The chain couples TRBV7-3 to TRBJ2-1, with D possibly being TRBD2 (6 bases). The V end lost 1 base, the J end lost 2 bases, and 9 bases lay between the germline ends. This CDR3 has 15 amino acids. The germline V gene encodes CDR1 SGHTA and CDR2 FQGTGA. CDR3 sequence: CASSLSGETYNEQFF. DNA of the CDR3: TGTGCCAGCAGCTTAAGCGGGGAAACCTACAATGAGCAGTTCTTC.

The chain uses TRBV5-1 and TRBJ2-1; 8 bases line up with TRBD2. The CDR3 extends over 18 amino acids. The germline V gene has CDR1 SGHRS and CDR2 YFSETQ. V was pared by 4 bases and J by 9 bases, with 21 bases of the junction left unmatched. The CDR3 loop reads CASSPPNNPAGVNPEQFF. The CDR3 DNA is TGCGCCAGCAGCCCACCCAACAACCCAGCGGGGGTTAACCCTGAGCAGTTCTTC. Combining the CDR3 with reference TRBV5-1 and TRBJ2-1 gives the whole variable domain KAGVTQTPRYLIKTRGQQVTLSCSPISGHRSVSWYQQTPGQGLQFLFEYFSETQRNKGNFPGRFSGRQFSNSRSEMNVSTLELGDSALYLCASSPPNNPAGVNPEQFFGPGTRLTVL.

V and J are TRBV27 and TRBJ1-2, with D perhaps matching TRBD1 (5 bases). The CDR3 length is 13 residues. Trimming removed 1 base at V and 5 bases at J, with 8 bases between. Germline V gives CDR1 MNHEY, CDR2 SMNVEV (reference sequence). The CDR3 DNA follows: TGTGCCAGCAGTTTATTGGGACTTTATGGCTACACCTTC. Its protein product is CASSLLGLYGYTF.

The chain links TRBV5-4 to TRBJ1-1, with unresolved D. Germline assignment: CDR1 SGHNT and CDR2 YYREEE (reference sequence). Trimming left V 5 bases short and J 6 bases short, with 11 bases between. CDR3 size: 12 residues. In DNA, the CDR3 is TGTGCCAGCAGATATAACGGGGCTGAAGCTTTCTTT. It codes for CASRYNGAEAFF. The whole variable domain, filled in from reference TRBV5-4 and TRBJ1-1, reads ETGVTQSPTHLIKTRGQQVTLRCSSQSGHNTVSWYQQALGQGPQFIFQYYREEENGRGNFPPRFSGLQFPNYSSELNVNALELDDSALYLCASRYNGAEAFFGQGTRLTVV.